Described below is a single T cell receptor beta chain sequence and its context. The data were obtained in a study of shared clonotypes between healthy human individuals. This CDR3 contains 16 residues. J gave up 11 bases and V 0 bases, and 13 bases lay outside the gene matches. Germline values: CDR1 LGHNA, CDR2 YNFKEQ. TCRdb keeps only in-frame clones here, not all; method: immunoSEQ multiplex PCR. The repertoire consists of over a million clones, with about 84% occurring once and the leading ten covering roughly 0.62%. The chain is built from TRBV4-2 and TRBJ2-3, with 8 bases matching TRBD2. The sample comprised memory CD4+ T cells from PBMCs. Specified subset: CD45RA-negative fraction. This TCR derives from a man aged 18 to 30 in good health. Some clones in this sample may be carry-over from other donors' samples. The DNA for the CDR3 is TGTGCCAGCAGCCAAGACTCAGCAGCGGGAGAAGGGGGGCAGTATTTT. This translates into CASSQDSAAGEGGQYF.